Listed here are 10 T cell receptor beta chains from one sample, sequenced in a study of control samples from healthy donors and cancer patients (dated by TCRdb to 2018 to 2020). Library prep was done by the immunoSEQ multiplex PCR assay. TCRdb took over this immuneACCESS table, retaining in-frame rearrangements with V and J assigned. Such tables are incomplete; in checked studies, under half of the missing clones stem from an unresolved V gene, and the remainder is unexplained. Counted in this sample were about 60,000 clones; less than 95% of them appeared once. Approximately 1.2% of the sample belongs to the ten largest clones. The source material was PBMCs. These receptors were taken from a woman between 50 and 59 years old with colorectal cancer.

As concerns this clone: The junction departs from the called germline gene at one end, perhaps through a read error. The rearrangement joins TRBV7-6 to TRBJ2-7; 10 bases align to TRBD2. The length of the CDR3 is 16 residues. Germline CDR1 reads SGHVS; CDR2 reads FNYEAQ. The CDR3 spells CASSRLAGASSHEQYF. The CDR3 region has the DNA TGTGCCAGCAGCCGCCTAGCGGGGGCTTCCTCCCACGAGCAGTACTTC.

The V call is TRBV19, the J call TRBJ2-3; maybe TRBD1 (6 bases). In germline, CDR1 is LNHDA, CDR2 SQIVND (reference sequence). The CDR3 length is 14 residues. V was pared by 5 bases and J by 2 bases, with 11 bases between. This CDR3 reads CASSPTGFTDTQYF. In DNA, the CDR3 is TGTGCCAGTAGTCCCACAGGGTTCACAGATACGCAGTATTTT. Supplemented by reference TRBV19 and TRBJ2-3, the full variable domain reads DGGITQSPKYLFRKEGQNVTLSCEQNLNHDAMYWYRQDPGQGLRLIYYSQIVNDFQKGDIAEGYSVSREKKESFPLTVTSAQKNPTAFYLCASSPTGFTDTQYFGPGTRLTVL.

This clone was observed a few times. J is TRBJ1-5 and V is TRBV30; D is uncertain. V lost 7 bases to trimming and J lost 5 bases, with 15 bases between them. The CDR3 loop spans 13 amino acids. Germline V gene lookup returns CDR1 GTSNPN and CDR2 SVGIG (reference sequence). CDR3 sequence reads: CAFQRGRDQPQHF. CDR3 sequence (DNA): TGTGCCTTTCAGCGAGGGCGTGATCAGCCCCAGCATTTT.

To note about this clone: The same CDR3 can be traced to other DNA sequences in this sample. The chain is built from TRBV5-1 and TRBJ2-7; D is possibly TRBD1 (6 bases). V was shortened by 4 bases and J by 4 bases, with 6 bases between the two germline ends. The CDR3 sequence is 11 residues long. The germline gives CDR1 SGHRS, CDR2 YFSETQ. The CDR3 DNA is TGCGCCAGCAGCAGGGGGTACGAGCAGTACTTC. This translates into CASSRGYEQYF.

This chain uses TRBV30 with TRBJ2-5, with no clear D. CDR1 GTSNPN and CDR2 SVGIG come from the germline V gene (reference sequence). This CDR3 is 13 amino acids long. The germline V and J ends were trimmed by 2 bases and 2 bases, with 9 bases remaining between them. CDR3 nucleotides: TGTGCCTGGAGTCCAGAGATACAAGAGACCCAGTACTTC. It specifies CAWSPEIQETQYF. Complete variable domain (other parts from reference TRBV30 and TRBJ2-5): SQTIHQWPATLVQPVGSPLSLECTVEGTSNPNLYWYRQAAGRGLQLLFYSVGIGQISSEVPQNLSASRPQDRQFILSSKKLLLSDSGFYLCAWSPEIQETQYFGPGTRLLVL.

The chain uses TRBV3-1 (or the pseudogene TRBV3-2) and TRBJ2-7, with 8 bases identical to TRBD2. The V gene's germline CDR1 is LGHDT and CDR2 YNNKEL (reference sequence). This CDR3 is 15 amino acids long. Losses at the gene ends were 4 bases for V and 3 bases for J; bases not matched to a gene: 8. The CDR3 DNA follows: TGTGCCAGCAGCCGCGGGGGACTAGAGGTCTACGAGCAGTACTTC. Residues: CASSRGGLEVYEQYF.

This clone is categorized as medium-sized (0.01 to 0.1%). J is TRBJ2-1 and V is TRBV7-2, with D possibly TRBD2 on 7 matching bases. The CDR3 is 18 amino acids. Between the trimmed V and J ends, which lost 5 bases and 6 bases, there was a span of 26 bases. Germline CDR1 is SGHTA and CDR2 is FQGNSA. CDR3 residues: CASSPSAGRGARGNEQFF. The CDR3 DNA reads TGTGCCAGCAGCCCTAGTGCGGGTCGGGGGGCGCGAGGCAATGAGCAGTTCTTC.

This chain connects TRBV30 to TRBJ1-1; no clear D. CDR3 length: 13 residues. Germline V CDR1 and CDR2: GTSNPN, SVGIG (reference sequence). V lost 1 base and J lost 1, with 7 bases in between. The CDR3: CAWSGEENTEAFF. CDR3 nucleotides: TGTGCCTGGAGTGGGGAGGAGAACACTGAAGCTTTCTTT.

This chain connects TRBV19 to TRBJ1-3; possibly TRBD1 for D (6 bases). Germline CDR1 is LNHDA and CDR2 is SQIVND (reference sequence). V was shortened by 7 bases and J by 0 bases, with 10 bases between the two germline ends. The CDR3 length is 14 residues. The chain's CDR3 is CASIGDTSGNTIYF. DNA for the CDR3: TGTGCCAGTATTGGGGACACCTCTGGAAACACCATATATTTT.

The V and J genes are TRBV6-5 and TRBJ2-7; the D is unclear. The CDR3 is made up of 13 amino acids. The germline V gene has CDR1 MNHEY and CDR2 SVGAGI. V lost 5 bases and J 6 bases, leaving 14 bases between the germline ends. The DNA for the CDR3 is TGTGCCAGCAGTCCCCCCGGAATTTTCGAGCAGTACTTC. This gives the protein CASSPPGIFEQYF.